What follows is one T cell receptor (beta chain) and its context. The antigen is not known. Looked up from germline, CDR1 is SGHNT and CDR2 is YYREEE (reference sequence). This CDR3 contains 17 residues. The J segment lost 2 bases and the V segment lost 4 bases, leaving 6 bases of the junction unmatched. The data derive from a study of a mutant IDH1 vaccine in newly diagnosed glioma. Study-level information: The first vaccination came 4-6 weeks after radiotherapy alone, or with temozolomide cycles. Treated patients, about 60% male and approximately 38% female, averaged 40.4 years of age.

As for time point: week 5, during vaccination. All doses held 300 ug of mutant IDH1 20-mer peptide, with topical imiquimod. Using immunoSEQ multiplex PCR, the repertoire was profiled, and TCRdb retains in-frame clones only, with some absent. The profile covers 25,000 to 35,000 clones, with roughly 90% appearing a single time and roughly 20% taken by the ten largest. Whole-study results and caveats: It was roughly 93% of patients that developed vaccine-induced immune responses.

Here the sequenced sample was PBMCs, taken from a glioma patient whose treatment included an IDH1 peptide vaccine. This chain links TRBV5-4 with TRBJ2-7, with 16 bases that match TRBD2. The clonotype comes from a young man with glioma. Written as DNA, the CDR3 is TGTGCCAGCAGCCGGGGACTAGCGGGAGGGAGCCCCTACGAGCAGTACTTC. Translated, it gives CASSRGLAGGSPYEQYF. Complete variable domain (other parts from reference TRBV5-4 and TRBJ2-7): ETGVTQSPTHLIKTRGQQVTLRCSSQSGHNTVSWYQQALGQGPQFIFQYYREEENGRGNFPPRFSGLQFPNYSSELNVNALELDDSALYLCASSRGLAGGSPYEQYFGPGTRLTVT.